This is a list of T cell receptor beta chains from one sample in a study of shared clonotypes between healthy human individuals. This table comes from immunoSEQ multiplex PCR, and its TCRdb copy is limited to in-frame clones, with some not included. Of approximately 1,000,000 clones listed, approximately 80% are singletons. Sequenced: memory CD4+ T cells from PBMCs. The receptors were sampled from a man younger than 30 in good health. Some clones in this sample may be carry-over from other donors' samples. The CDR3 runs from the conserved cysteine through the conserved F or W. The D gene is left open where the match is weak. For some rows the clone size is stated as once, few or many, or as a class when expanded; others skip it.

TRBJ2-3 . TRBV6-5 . CASSVGPYTDTQYF TGTGCCAGCAGCGTCGGACCATACACAGATACGCAGTATTTT
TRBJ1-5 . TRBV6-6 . CASTAVSNQPQHF TGTGCCAGCACTGCCGTAAGCAATCAGCCCCAGCATTTT
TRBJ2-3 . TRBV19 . CASTSPPGVTQYF TGTGCCAGTACGTCCCCACCGGGTGTTACGCAGTATTTT
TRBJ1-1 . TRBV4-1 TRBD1 CASSRQGAGDTEAFF TGCGCCAGCAGCCGTCAGGGGGCGGGAGACACTGAAGCTTTCTTT
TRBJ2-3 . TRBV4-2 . CATQDRGGTDTQYF TGTGCCACTCAGGACCGGGGAGGCACAGATACGCAGTATTTT
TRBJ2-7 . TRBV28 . CASSPDAGGPYEQYF TGTGCCAGCAGTCCCGATGCTGGGGGACCCTACGAGCAGTACTTC
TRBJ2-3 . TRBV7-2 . CASSSRQGSTDTQYF TGTGCCAGCAGCTCAAGACAAGGAAGCACAGATACGCAGTATTTT
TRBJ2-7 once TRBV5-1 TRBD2 CASSLIPGRGAYEQYF TGCGCCAGCAGCTTGATACCGGGACGGGGGGCCTACGAGCAGTACTTC
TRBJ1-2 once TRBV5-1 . CASSLGGTANYGYTF TGCGCCAGCAGCTTGGGAGGGACGGCTAACTATGGCTACACCTTC
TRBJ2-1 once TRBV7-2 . CASSLVHGALSNEQFF TGTGCCAGCAGCTTAGTTCATGGGGCGCTCTCAAATGAGCAGTTCTTC
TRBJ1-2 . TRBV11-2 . CASRSTGSSYGYTF TGTGCCAGCAGATCCACAGGGAGCAGCTATGGCTACACCTTC
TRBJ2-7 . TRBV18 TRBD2 CASSSLAGDYEQYF TGTGCCAGCTCATCACTAGCGGGAGACTACGAGCAGTACTTC
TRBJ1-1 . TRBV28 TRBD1 CASSLRGQRAFF TGTGCCAGCAGTTTGAGGGGACAGAGGGCTTTCTTT
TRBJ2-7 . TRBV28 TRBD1 CASRTTGGARAGYEQYF TGTGCCAGCAGAACGACAGGGGGCGCCAGGGCGGGCTACGAGCAGTACTTC
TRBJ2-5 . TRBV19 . CASSIIEGVQETQYF TGTGCCAGTAGTATCATCGAGGGGGTCCAAGAGACCCAGTACTTC
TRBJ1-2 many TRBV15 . CATSRGTVYGYTF TGTGCCACCAGCAGAGGGACGGTTTATGGCTACACCTTC
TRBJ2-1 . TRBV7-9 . CASSLVLLPYNEQFF TGTGCCAGCAGCTTAGTACTTCTTCCCTACAATGAGCAGTTCTTC
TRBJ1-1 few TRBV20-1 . CSARRPFF TGCAGTGCCCGGAGACCTTTCTTT
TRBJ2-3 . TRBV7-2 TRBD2 CASSATGPHPSGTWHF TGTGCCAGCAGCGCGACCGGGCCCCACCCTAGCGGAACTTGGCATTTT
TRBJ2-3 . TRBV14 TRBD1 CASSQVLWTGPDTQYF TGTGCCAGCAGCCAAGTCTTATGGACAGGGCCAGATACGCAGTATTTT
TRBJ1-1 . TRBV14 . CASSQGQYTEAFF TGTGCCAGCAGCCAAGGACAGTACACTGAAGCTTTCTTT
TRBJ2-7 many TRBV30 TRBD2 CAWNGAGGVEQYF TGTGCCTGGAACGGAGCGGGAGGAGTCGAGCAGTACTTC
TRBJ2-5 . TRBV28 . CASSSTDSGYQETQYF TGTGCCAGCAGTTCGACCGATAGCGGATACCAAGAGACCCAGTACTTC
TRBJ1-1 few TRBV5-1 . CASSLAGGGTEAFF TGCGCCAGCAGCTTGGCAGGAGGAGGGACTGAAGCTTTCTTT
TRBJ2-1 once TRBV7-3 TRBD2 CASSRGAGVEYNEQFF TGTGCCAGCAGCCGAGGGGCGGGAGTAGAGTACAATGAGCAGTTCTTC
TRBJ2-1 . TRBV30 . CAWGDLEQFF TGTGCCTGGGGTGACCTTGAGCAGTTCTTC
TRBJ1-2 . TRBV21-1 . CASSNKGVPYGYTF TGTGCCAGCAGCAATAAGGGCGTCCCCTATGGCTACACCTTC
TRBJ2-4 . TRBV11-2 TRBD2 CASSSWGSGSNIQYF TGTGCCAGCAGCTCCTGGGGGAGCGGGAGTAACATTCAGTACTTC
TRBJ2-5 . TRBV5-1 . CASSLFFREQETQYF TGCGCCAGCAGCTTGTTCTTCAGGGAGCAAGAGACCCAGTACTTC
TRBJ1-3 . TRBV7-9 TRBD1 CASSLGQGFGGNTIYF TGTGCCAGCAGCTTGGGACAGGGGTTTGGTGGAAACACCATATATTTT
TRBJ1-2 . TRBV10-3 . CAIRPDSLYGYTF TGTGCCATCAGGCCCGACAGCCTCTATGGCTACACCTTC
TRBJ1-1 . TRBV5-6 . CASSPGWGYGQNTEAFF TGTGCCAGCAGCCCCGGTTGGGGTTACGGCCAGAACACTGAAGCTTTCTTT
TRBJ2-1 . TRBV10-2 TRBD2 CASTRLAGASNEQFF TGCGCCAGCACCAGACTAGCGGGAGCGTCGAATGAGCAGTTCTTC
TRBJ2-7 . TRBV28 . CASSLFRVDASYEQYF TGTGCCAGCAGTTTATTCCGGGTGGACGCCTCCTACGAGCAGTACTTC
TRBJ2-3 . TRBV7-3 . CASSFGPTDTQYF TGTGCCAGCAGCTTTGGACCAACAGATACGCAGTATTTT
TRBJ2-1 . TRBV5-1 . CASSPALNTYNEQFF TGCGCCAGCAGCCCTGCTTTAAATACCTACAATGAGCAGTTCTTC
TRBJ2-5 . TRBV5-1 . CASSLALAETQYF TGCGCCAGCAGCTTGGCACTAGCAGAGACCCAGTACTTC
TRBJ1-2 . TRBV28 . CASSPGQPGYTF TGTGCCAGCAGCCCTGGGCAACCTGGCTACACCTTC
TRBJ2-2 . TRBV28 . CASSLFDSGELFF TGTGCCAGCAGTTTGTTCGATTCCGGGGAGCTGTTTTTT
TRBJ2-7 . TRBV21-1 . CASSPSGQGLHEQYF TGTGCCAGCAGCCCCTCGGGACAGGGTCTCCACGAGCAGTACTTC
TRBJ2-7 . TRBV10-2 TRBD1 CASSESGAGGLYEQYF TGCGCCAGCAGTGAGTCGGGGGCAGGGGGTCTCTACGAGCAGTACTTC
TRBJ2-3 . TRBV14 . CASSQAGYTQYF TGTGCCAGCAGCCAAGCGGGCTATACGCAGTATTTT
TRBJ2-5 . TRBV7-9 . CASSFSGGETQYF TGTGCCAGCAGCTTTTCTGGGGGAGAGACCCAGTACTTC
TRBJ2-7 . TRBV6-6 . CASSPGEVDEQYF TGTGCCAGCAGCCCAGGAGAGGTCGACGAGCAGTACTTC
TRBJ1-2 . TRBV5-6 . CASSPFGEGYGYTF TGTGCCAGCAGCCCATTCGGGGAAGGGTATGGCTACACCTTC
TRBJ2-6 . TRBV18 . CASSPLNTQSGANVLTF TGTGCCAGCTCACCACTCAACACACAGTCTGGGGCCAACGTCCTGACTTTC
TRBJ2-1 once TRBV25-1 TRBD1 CASSDQGQGAEGEQFF TGTGCCAGCAGTGATCAAGGGCAGGGGGCGGAAGGTGAGCAGTTCTTC
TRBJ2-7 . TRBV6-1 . CASCSRRSSYEQYF TGTGCCAGCTGTTCCCGGCGCTCATCCTACGAGCAGTACTTC
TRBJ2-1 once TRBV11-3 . CASSLVATEGNNEQFF TGTGCCAGCAGCTTAGTGGCTACGGAGGGCAACAATGAGCAGTTCTTC
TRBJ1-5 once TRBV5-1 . CASSPTGDSSNQPQHF TGCGCCAGCAGCCCCACCGGGGACTCAAGCAATCAGCCCCAGCATTTT
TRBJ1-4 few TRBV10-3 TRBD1 CAISPTGTNEKLFF TGTGCCATCAGTCCGACAGGGACCAATGAAAAACTGTTTTTT